This TCR beta chain was retrieved from a study of blood T cell repertoires in COVID-19. Whole-study context: Acute-phase and convalescent COVID-19 samples originated in the United States, Italy and Spain.

V dropped 1 base and J dropped 5; count of bases not matched to a gene: 4. Germline CDR1 reads KGHSY; CDR2 reads FQNENV. This CDR3 comprises 14 residues. Original handling: Amplification with reference gene primers provided the estimates of nucleated cell counts. Assay: immunoSEQ multiplex PCR; the TCRdb copy retains only in-frame clones and omits some. That table is the source of V, J and clone size, and D and trimming were worked out from the DNA. The table records under 250,000 clones, less than 90% of them present only once. This sequence joins TRBV16 and TRBJ2-7; 8 bases fit TRBD1. The sequence was collected from a man aged 35 to 55 with acute or convalescent COVID-19. Material for sequencing was peripheral blood. The CDR3 DNA reads TGTGCCAGCAGCCAATTCCAGGGGGCGCACGAGCAGTACTTC. Its protein is CASSQFQGAHEQYF.